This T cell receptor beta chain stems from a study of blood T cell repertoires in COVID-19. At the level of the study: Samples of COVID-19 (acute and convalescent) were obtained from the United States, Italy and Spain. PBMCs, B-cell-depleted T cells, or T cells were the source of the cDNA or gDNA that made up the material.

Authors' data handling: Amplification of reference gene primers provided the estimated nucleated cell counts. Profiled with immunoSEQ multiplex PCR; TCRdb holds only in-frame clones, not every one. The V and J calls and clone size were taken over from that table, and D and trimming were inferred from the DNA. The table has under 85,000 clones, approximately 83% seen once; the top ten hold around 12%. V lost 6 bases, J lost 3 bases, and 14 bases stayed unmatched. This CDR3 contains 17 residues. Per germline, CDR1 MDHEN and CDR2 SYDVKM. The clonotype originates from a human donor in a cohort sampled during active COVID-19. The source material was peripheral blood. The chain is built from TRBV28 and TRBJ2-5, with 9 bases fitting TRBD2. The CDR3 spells CASRSSGTSRREETQYF. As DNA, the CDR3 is TGTGCCAGCAGATCGTCCGGGACTAGCAGGCGGGAAGAGACCCAGTACTTC.